The T cell receptor (beta chain) described here comes from a study of blood T cell repertoires in COVID-19. Measured with immunoSEQ multiplex PCR; TCRdb has only the in-frame clones, and not every one. The profile shows 200,000 to 250,000 clones, approximately 80% of them singletons. From germline, CDR1 is LGHDT and CDR2 YNNKEL (reference sequence). This CDR3 spans 15 amino acids. V shed 6 bases and J shed 4 bases, with 18 bases lying between them. This sequence originates from a woman of 80 years or more with acute or convalescent COVID-19. The sample was peripheral blood. The rearrangement links TRBV3-1 (or the pseudogene TRBV3-2) to TRBJ1-2, with TRBD1 as a possible D gene (6 bases). This CDR3 reads CASRPTGTVGYGYTF. DNA for the CDR3: TGTGCCAGCAGGCCTACAGGGACGGTGGGCTATGGCTACACCTTC.